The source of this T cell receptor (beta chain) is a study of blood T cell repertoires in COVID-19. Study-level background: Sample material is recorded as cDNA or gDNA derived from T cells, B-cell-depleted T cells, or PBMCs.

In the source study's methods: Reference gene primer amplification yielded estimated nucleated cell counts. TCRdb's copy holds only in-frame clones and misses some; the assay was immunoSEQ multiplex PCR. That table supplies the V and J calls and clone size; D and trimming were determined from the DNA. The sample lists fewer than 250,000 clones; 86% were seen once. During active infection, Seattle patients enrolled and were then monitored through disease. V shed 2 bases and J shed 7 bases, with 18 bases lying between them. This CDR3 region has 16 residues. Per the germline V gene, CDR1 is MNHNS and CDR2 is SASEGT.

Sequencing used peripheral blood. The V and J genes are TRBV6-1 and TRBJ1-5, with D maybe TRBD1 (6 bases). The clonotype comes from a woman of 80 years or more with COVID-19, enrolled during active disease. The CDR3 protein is CASSEMGRGWSQPQHF. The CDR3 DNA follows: TGTGCCAGCAGTGAAATGGGCAGGGGATGGTCGCAGCCCCAGCATTTT.